This T cell receptor (beta chain) comes out of a study of OX40 agonist ivuxolimab in advanced cancers. Assay used: immunoSEQ multiplex PCR; TCRdb lists only in-frame clones, some missing. The data show about 48,000 clones, with 70% to 90% seen just once and approximately 2% held by the top ten. The germline V and J ends were trimmed by 8 bases and 1 base, with 16 bases remaining between them. CDR3 size: 15 residues. Looked up from germline, CDR1 is SNHLY and CDR2 is FYNNEI. The specimen was CD4+ or CD8+ T cells sorted from blood, collected in a trial of the OX40 agonist ivuxolimab. The gene calls are TRBV2 and TRBJ2-3, with D possibly TRBD2 on 6 matching bases. This TCR was sampled from an adult with an advanced solid tumor such as melanoma, head and neck, liver or kidney cancer. The CDR3 DNA follows: TGTGCCAGCTGCCGGGACTTTAAACGCACAGATACGCAGTATTTT. It yields the protein CASCRDFKRTDTQYF.